The rows below give T cell receptor beta chains drawn from one sample of a study of identifying expanded T cells in peripheral blood. Repertoires were generated with immunoSEQ multiplex PCR, while TCRdb's copy carries only in-frame clones and drops some. The repertoire holds 95,000 or so clones, with around 85% as singletons. The sequencing input was blood. These receptors were taken from a person aged 18 to 75 in good health. Each CDR3 is given with its conserved first and last residue. The order of the fields is D gene, V gene, J gene, CDR3 DNA, CDR3 protein. D genes are given only for firm matches.

D gene: -; V gene: TRBV18; J gene: TRBJ1-1; CDR3 DNA: TGTGCCAGCTCACCACCTGTGGGACGTGAAGCTTTCTTT; CDR3 protein: CASSPPVGREAFF
D gene: -; V gene: TRBV2; J gene: TRBJ1-1; CDR3 DNA: TGTGCCAGCAGTGTAGCGATGGGCACTGAAGCTTTCTTT; CDR3 protein: CASSVAMGTEAFF
D gene: TRBD1; V gene: TRBV4-3; J gene: TRBJ1-4; CDR3 DNA: TGCGCCAGCAGCCAAGCGGACAGGGGGAATGAAAAACTGTTTTTT; CDR3 protein: CASSQADRGNEKLFF
D gene: -; V gene: TRBV6-1; J gene: TRBJ2-3; CDR3 DNA: TGTGCCAGCAATAGACAGACTAGCACAGATACGCAGTATTTT; CDR3 protein: CASNRQTSTDTQYF
D gene: -; V gene: TRBV11-2; J gene: TRBJ1-5; CDR3 DNA: TGTGCCAGCAGCTCTTCGACAGGCGCCTTCGGCGGGCAGCCCCAGCATTTT; CDR3 protein: CASSSSTGAFGGQPQHF
D gene: -; V gene: TRBV5-1; J gene: TRBJ1-1; CDR3 DNA: TGCGCCAGCAGCTTGTCGACACAATTGAACACTGAAGCTTTCTTT; CDR3 protein: CASSLSTQLNTEAFF
D gene: -; V gene: TRBV18; J gene: TRBJ1-1; CDR3 DNA: TGTGCCAGCTCAATAAACCCCCTCGGGACGAGGGGCACTGAAGCTTTCTTT; CDR3 protein: CASSINPLGTRGTEAFF
D gene: -; V gene: TRBV7-7; J gene: TRBJ2-1; CDR3 DNA: TGTGCCAGCAGCCCGGACGGATACAATGAGCAGTTCTTC; CDR3 protein: CASSPDGYNEQFF
D gene: -; V gene: TRBV19; J gene: TRBJ2-1; CDR3 DNA: TGTGCCAGTAGTACTCGCTACAATGAGCAGTTCTTC; CDR3 protein: CASSTRYNEQFF
D gene: TRBD1; V gene: TRBV23-1; J gene: TRBJ2-4; CDR3 DNA: TGCGCCAGCAACTTAGGGGGTAAAGGGGGCGCCAAAAACATTCAGTACTTC; CDR3 protein: CASNLGGKGGAKNIQYF
D gene: -; V gene: TRBV7-2; J gene: TRBJ1-3; CDR3 DNA: TGTGCCAGCAGCTTAGCAGGGGGGGGATGGGTTGCCTCTGGAAACACCATATATTTT; CDR3 protein: CASSLAGGGWVASGNTIYF